What follows are 25 T cell receptor beta chains derived from one specimen sequenced in a study of cytomegalovirus exposure and HLA in healthy donors. Data came from immunoSEQ multiplex PCR; TCRdb stores just in-frame clones and leaves some out. This sample yields 150,000 to 200,000 clones, of which around 90% are seen a single time; about 3% belongs to the top ten. Sample: PBMCs. The receptors shown here come from a man younger than 35 in good health and CMV-seronegative.

The chain combines TRBV29-1 with TRBJ2-2; D unresolved. The CDR3 covers 12 residues. Germline CDR1 is SQVTM and CDR2 is ANQGSEA. CDR3 amino acids: CTARRNTGELFF. The CDR3 bases are TGCACAGCAAGGAGAAACACCGGGGAGCTGTTTTTT.

The V call is TRBV7-9, the J call TRBJ2-7; D is perhaps TRBD2 (6 bases). This CDR3 region has 17 residues. CDR1 is SEHNR, CDR2 FQNEAQ, per germline (reference sequence). Trimming pared 1 base from V and 1 base from J, leaving 17 bases between. CDR3 amino acids: CASSLEAQGSGSYEQYF. The CDR3 DNA follows: TGTGCCAGCAGCTTAGAAGCCCAGGGTAGCGGTTCCTACGAGCAGTACTTC.

V and J are TRBV7-2 and TRBJ1-5; TRBD1 agrees at 8 bases. In germline, CDR1 is SGHTA, CDR2 FQGNSA. J gave up 5 bases and V 6 bases, and 3 bases lay outside the gene matches. The length of the CDR3 is 13 residues. The CDR3 region is CASSVDRDQPQHF. CDR3 in DNA: TGTGCCAGCAGTGTGGACAGGGATCAGCCCCAGCATTTT.

The rearrangement joins TRBV6-4 to TRBJ1-2; 7 bases map to TRBD1. The CDR3 consists of 13 residues. Germline assignment: CDR1 MRHNA and CDR2 SNTAGT. V lost 0 bases to trimming and J lost 8 bases; unmatched junction nucleotides: 3. Here the CDR3 DNA reads TGTGCCAGCAGTGACTCGAAAGGGGGCGGCTACACCTTC. Encoded protein: CASSDSKGGGYTF.

In its sample, this clone was seen once. The chain employs TRBV6-6 and TRBJ2-2; TRBD2 agrees at 10 bases. V lost 4 bases to trimming and J lost 2 bases; unmatched junction nucleotides: 4. The CDR3 spans 16 residues. CDR1 and CDR2 from the germline V gene are MNHNY and SVGAGI (reference sequence). The CDR3, as DNA: TGTGCCAGCAGTTCCCGGACTAGCGGTAACACCGGGGAGCTGTTTTTT. Residues: CASSSRTSGNTGELFF.

The genes are TRBV18 and TRBJ1-2; 9 nucleotides agree with TRBD1. Germline assignment: CDR1 KGHSH and CDR2 LQKENI. The CDR3 runs 16 residues. Trimming at V came to 4 bases and at J to 7 bases, leaving 13 bases not matched to a gene. The chain's CDR3 is CASSRGQGSSFSGYTF. The CDR3 coding sequence is TGTGCCAGCTCACGGGGACAGGGATCCTCTTTTAGTGGCTACACCTTC. The full variable domain, rest sourced from reference TRBV18 and TRBJ1-2, is NAGVMQNPRHLVRRRGQEARLRCSPMKGHSHVYWYRQLPEEGLKFMVYLQKENIIDESGMPKERFSAEFPKEGPSILRIQQVVRGDSAAYFCASSRGQGSSFSGYTFGSGTRLTVV.

A few counts support this clone. The chain uses TRBV6-5 and TRBJ1-1, with a tentative D call TRBD1 (5 bases). Trimming stripped 1 base from V and 5 bases from J, with 14 bases between. The CDR3 is made up of 15 amino acids. Germline V gene sequence: CDR1 MNHEY, CDR2 SVGAGI. The DNA for the CDR3 is TGTGCCAGCAGTTACTTTCAGGGCCAAGGGACTGAAGCTTTCTTT. It encodes CASSYFQGQGTEAFF.

The chain is built from TRBV28 and TRBJ1-5; 7 bases align to TRBD1. V gave up 4 bases and J gave up 1 base; unmatched junction bases: 7. CDR1 and CDR2 from the germline V gene are MDHEN and SYDVKM. The CDR3 contains 16 residues. CDR3 amino acids: CASSSTGVMSNQPQHF. The DNA of the CDR3 is TGTGCCAGCAGTTCAACAGGGGTTATGAGCAATCAGCCCCAGCATTTT.

The chain links TRBV7-9 to TRBJ1-1, with D uncertain. V lost 1 base and J 7 bases, leaving 10 bases between the germline ends. Germline loops: CDR1 SEHNR, CDR2 FQNEAQ (reference sequence). The CDR3 extends over 13 amino acids. The CDR3 loop is CASSLGRGIEAFF. As DNA, the CDR3 is TGTGCCAGCAGCTTAGGACGCGGAATTGAAGCTTTCTTT.

This chain uses TRBV11-2 with TRBJ2-7; no reliable D call. CDR3 length equals 14 residues. CDR1 and CDR2 from the germline V gene are SGHAT and FQNNGV. The V end lost 1 base, the J end lost 1 base, and 8 bases lay between the germline ends. The CDR3 loop reads CASSLGRQSYEQYF. CDR3 DNA: TGTGCCAGCAGCTTAGGCCGACAATCCTACGAGCAGTACTTC. The full variable domain, with the rest looked up from reference TRBV11-2 and TRBJ2-7, is EAGVAQSPRYKIIEKRQSVAFWCNPISGHATLYWYQQILGQGPKLLIQFQNNGVVDDSQLPKDRFSAERLKGVDSTLKIQPAKLEDSAVYLCASSLGRQSYEQYFGPGTRLTVT.

The chain combines TRBV10-3 with TRBJ1-2, with 8 bases matching TRBD1. From germline, CDR1 is ENHRY and CDR2 SYGVKD. The CDR3 is 14 amino acids. V gave up 10 bases and J gave up 7 bases; unmatched junction bases: 14. In nucleotides, the CDR3 is TGTGCCACGGGGACAGGAGCTGCCCGGGGTGGCTACACCTTC. Translation: CATGTGAARGGYTF.

The genes are TRBV18 and TRBJ2-3; 9 bases line up with TRBD1. The CDR3 has 15 residues. CDR1 is KGHSH and CDR2 is LQKENI in the germline V gene. V lost 5 bases and J lost 2; bases outside the gene matches: 5. The CDR3 DNA follows: TGTGCCAGCTCAGAGGGACAGGGTCCCACAGATACGCAGTATTTT. It yields the protein CASSEGQGPTDTQYF.

The rearrangement links TRBV11-2 to TRBJ1-3; 7 bases are a match to TRBD1. Per germline, CDR1 SGHAT and CDR2 FQNNGV. After removal of 1 base from V and 2 bases from J, the junction contained 11 bases not matched to a gene. The CDR3 is made up of 18 amino acids. The CDR3 sequence: CASSLVLTGRGAGNTIYF. CDR3 DNA: TGTGCCAGCAGCTTAGTCTTGACAGGGCGAGGGGCTGGAAACACCATATATTTT.

The chain's CDR3 is CASSKTGTKNTGELFF. The CDR3 nucleotides read TGCGCCAGCAGTAAAACCGGGACAAAGAACACCGGGGAGCTGTTTTTT. The chain links TRBV10-2 to TRBJ2-2; TRBD1 might be the D (6 bases). In germline, CDR1 is WSHSY, CDR2 SAAADI. The CDR3 is made up of 16 amino acids. The V gene lost 5 bases and the J gene lost 1 base, with 14 bases spanning the gap.

The chain is built from TRBV6-1 and TRBJ2-5; 7 bases fit TRBD2. This CDR3 region has 16 residues. V trimming: 4 bases; J trimming: 5 bases; junction bases outside the gene matches: 13. Germline V gene lookup returns CDR1 MNHNS and CDR2 SASEGT. CDR3 sequence: CASSVFSPGEGETQYF. The CDR3 region has the DNA TGTGCCAGCAGTGTTTTCTCGCCGGGGGAGGGCGAGACCCAGTACTTC.

The chain combines TRBV11-2 with TRBJ2-5, with 7 bases fitting TRBD1. This CDR3 comprises 14 residues. Trimming removed 1 base from V and 3 bases from J; junction bases left unmatched: 2. CDR1 is SGHAT, CDR2 FQNNGV, per germline. CDR3: CASSLAGTEETQYF. The CDR3, as DNA: TGTGCCAGCAGCTTAGCCGGGACAGAAGAGACCCAGTACTTC.

V gene TRBV28 combines with J gene TRBJ1-5, with 8 bases identical to TRBD1. Per germline, CDR1 MDHEN and CDR2 SYDVKM. Unmatched junction bases numbered 5, after V lost 7 bases and J lost 3 bases. The CDR3 length is 14 residues. This CDR3 is CASIMTGANQPQHF. The CDR3 DNA sequence: TGTGCCAGCATAATGACAGGGGCCAATCAGCCCCAGCATTTT.

The chain links TRBV18 to TRBJ2-2; TRBD1 agrees at 9 bases. CDR3 length: 13 amino acids. Germline V gene data show CDR1 as KGHSH and CDR2 as LQKENI. The ends lost 6 bases at V and 8 bases at J; junction bases unmatched: 4. The CDR3 here is CASSGQGSGELFF. The CDR3, as DNA: TGTGCCAGCTCCGGACAGGGGTCAGGGGAGCTGTTTTTT.

CDR3 DNA sequence: TGTGCCAGCAGCTTGAGTCTGAGGAATGAAAAACTGTTTTTT. Encoded protein: CASSLSLRNEKLFF. This chain uses TRBV5-8 with TRBJ1-4; no definite D call. Trimming removed 1 base at V and 5 bases at J, with 9 bases between. Germline CDR1 SGHTS, CDR2 YDEGEE. CDR3 length equals 14 residues.

The rearrangement uses TRBV6-5 and TRBJ2-6, with a weak D call TRBD2 (5 bases). The CDR3 has 16 residues. Trimming cost V 0 bases and J 1 base, with 7 bases left between them. Germline values: CDR1 MNHEY, CDR2 SVGAGI. The chain's CDR3 is CASSYSRASGANVLTF. The CDR3 region has the DNA TGTGCCAGCAGTTACTCGAGGGCTTCTGGGGCCAACGTCCTGACTTTC.

The V gene is TRBV5-1, the J gene TRBJ2-5; tentative D call: TRBD1 (5 bases). Germline V gene sequence: CDR1 SGHRS, CDR2 YFSETQ. The germline V and J ends were trimmed by 0 bases and 0 bases, with 18 bases remaining between them. The CDR3 covers 18 residues. CDR3 DNA sequence: TGCGCCAGCAGCTTGGACACCCAGGGCAACAGAGACCAAGAGACCCAGTACTTC. Translating gives CASSLDTQGNRDQETQYF.

This rearrangement joins TRBV4-2 to TRBJ2-2, with D maybe TRBD2 (5 bases). There are 18 residues in the CDR3. V lost 8 bases, J lost 3 bases, and 25 bases lay in between. Germline values: CDR1 LGHNA, CDR2 YNFKEQ. The CDR3 protein is CASGLTGLPASDTGELFF. Written as DNA, the CDR3 is TGTGCCAGCGGATTAACTGGACTCCCCGCTAGTGACACCGGGGAGCTGTTTTTT.

This chain connects TRBV6-6 to TRBJ2-7; 14 bases are shared with TRBD2. With V trimmed by 5 bases and J by 2 bases, 5 bases remained unmatched. Germline V lookup: CDR1 MNHNY, CDR2 SVGAGI (reference sequence). This CDR3 spans 16 amino acids. CDR3 in amino acids: CASSPPGLAGAYEQYF. The CDR3 DNA sequence: TGTGCCAGCAGTCCTCCGGGACTAGCGGGGGCCTACGAGCAGTACTTC.

This sequence joins TRBV28 and TRBJ1-1, with 9 bases fitting TRBD1. CDR3 length equals 16 residues. The V gene end was trimmed by 6 bases and the J gene end by 5 bases; junction bases not matched to a gene: 13. Looked up from germline, CDR1 is MDHEN and CDR2 is SYDVKM. The CDR3 DNA follows: TGTGCCAGCAGATCCGGGACAGGGATTATAGGTACTGAAGCTTTCTTT. This codes for CASRSGTGIIGTEAFF.

The gene calls are TRBV28 and TRBJ2-3; 9 nucleotides agree with TRBD2. CDR1 is MDHEN and CDR2 is SYDVKM in the germline V gene. V shed 5 bases, J shed 3 bases, and the junction held 9 bases outside the gene matches. CDR3 size: 16 residues. The CDR3 is CASSLPPAGGTDTQYF. The CDR3 nucleotides are TGTGCCAGCAGTCTCCCTCCAGCGGGAGGTACAGATACGCAGTATTTT.